This record concerns one TCR beta chain sequence. Germline CDR1 is SNHLY and CDR2 is FYNNEI. V gave up 6 bases and J gave up 0 bases, with 17 bases separating them. This CDR3 spans 16 amino acids. CD45RO-negative, CCR7-selected cells formed the naive CD8 fraction, which excluded terminally differentiated effector memory CD45RA+ cells. The data derive from a study of shared clonotypes between healthy human individuals. Method: immunoSEQ multiplex PCR; TCRdb's copy keeps in-frame clones and lacks some. The table has roughly 2.1 million clones, under 95% seen once. The chain couples TRBV2 to TRBJ2-5; D is ambiguous. The sequence was collected from a man aged 18 to 29 in good health. Some clones in this sample may be carry-over from other donors' samples. Sequenced material: naive CD8+ T cells from PBMCs. The CDR3 bases are TGTGCCAGCAGCGAGGTTCTGGGAACAGACCAAGAGACCCAGTACTTC. This encodes CASSEVLGTDQETQYF.